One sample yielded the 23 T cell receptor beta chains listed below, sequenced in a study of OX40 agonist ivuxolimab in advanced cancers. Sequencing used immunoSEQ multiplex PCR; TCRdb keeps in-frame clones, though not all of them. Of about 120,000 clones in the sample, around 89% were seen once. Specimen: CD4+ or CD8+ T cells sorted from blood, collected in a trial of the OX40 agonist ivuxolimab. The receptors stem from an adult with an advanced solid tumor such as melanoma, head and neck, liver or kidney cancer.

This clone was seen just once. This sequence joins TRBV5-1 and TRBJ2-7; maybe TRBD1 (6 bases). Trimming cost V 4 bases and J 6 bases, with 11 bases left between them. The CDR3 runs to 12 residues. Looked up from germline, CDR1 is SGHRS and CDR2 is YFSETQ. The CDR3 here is CASSLTGTEQYF. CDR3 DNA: TGCGCCAGCAGCCTCACAGGGACCGAGCAGTACTTC.

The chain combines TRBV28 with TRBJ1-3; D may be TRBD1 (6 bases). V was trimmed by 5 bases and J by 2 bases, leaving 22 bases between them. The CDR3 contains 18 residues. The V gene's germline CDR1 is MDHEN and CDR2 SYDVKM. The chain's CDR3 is CASSPYFPSGATGNTIYF. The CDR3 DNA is TGTGCCAGCAGTCCTTATTTCCCGTCGGGGGCAACTGGAAACACCATATATTTT.

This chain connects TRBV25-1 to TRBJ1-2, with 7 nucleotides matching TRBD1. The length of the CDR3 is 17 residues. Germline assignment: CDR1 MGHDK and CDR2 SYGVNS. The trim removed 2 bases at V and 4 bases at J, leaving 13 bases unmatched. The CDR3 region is CASSEKWVAGGSYGYTF. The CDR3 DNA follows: TGTGCCAGCAGTGAAAAATGGGTCGCAGGGGGGTCCTATGGCTACACCTTC.

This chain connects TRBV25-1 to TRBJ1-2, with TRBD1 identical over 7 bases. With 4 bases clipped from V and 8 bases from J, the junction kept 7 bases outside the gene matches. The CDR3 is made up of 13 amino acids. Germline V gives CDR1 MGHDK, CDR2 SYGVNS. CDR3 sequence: CASSVRTGNGYTF. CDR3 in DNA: TGTGCCAGCAGTGTGAGGACAGGAAACGGCTACACCTTC.

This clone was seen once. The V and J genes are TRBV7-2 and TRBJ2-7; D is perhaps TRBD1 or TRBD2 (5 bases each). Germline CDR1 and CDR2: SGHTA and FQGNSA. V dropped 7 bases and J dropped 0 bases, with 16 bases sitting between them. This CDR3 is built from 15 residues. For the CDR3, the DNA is TGTGCCAGCAAATTGACCGGGGCCAGCTCCTACGAGCAGTACTTC. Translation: CASKLTGASSYEQYF.

The CDR3 DNA is TGTGCCAGCAGCTTAAAAGGAATCCCACCAAACTACGAGCAGTACTTC. Translated, it gives CASSLKGIPPNYEQYF. The chain has TRBV7-9 and TRBJ2-7; no clear D gene. V lost 2 bases, J lost 3 bases, and 17 bases lay in between. This CDR3 is 16 amino acids long. Germline V gives CDR1 SEHNR, CDR2 FQNEAQ (reference sequence).

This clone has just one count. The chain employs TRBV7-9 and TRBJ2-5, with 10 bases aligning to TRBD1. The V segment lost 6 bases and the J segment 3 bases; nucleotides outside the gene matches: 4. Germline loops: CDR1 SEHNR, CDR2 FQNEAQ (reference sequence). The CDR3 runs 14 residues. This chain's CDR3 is CASRETGGEETQYF. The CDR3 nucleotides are TGTGCCAGCAGGGAGACAGGGGGCGAAGAGACCCAGTACTTC.

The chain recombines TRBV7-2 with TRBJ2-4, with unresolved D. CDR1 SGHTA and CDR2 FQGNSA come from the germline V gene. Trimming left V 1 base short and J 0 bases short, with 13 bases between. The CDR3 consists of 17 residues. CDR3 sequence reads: CASSLVGSLLAKNIQYF. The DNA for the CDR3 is TGTGCCAGCAGCTTAGTGGGATCCCTCCTAGCCAAAAACATTCAGTACTTC.

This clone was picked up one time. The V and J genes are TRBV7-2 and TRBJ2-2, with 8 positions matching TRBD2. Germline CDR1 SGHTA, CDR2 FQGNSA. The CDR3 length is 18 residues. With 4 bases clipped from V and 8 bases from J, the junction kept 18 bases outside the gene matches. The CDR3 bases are TGTGCCAGCAGCTCCCGCAGCGGGGGTTACCTCCTGGAGGGGGAGCTGTTTTTT. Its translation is CASSSRSGGYLLEGELFF.

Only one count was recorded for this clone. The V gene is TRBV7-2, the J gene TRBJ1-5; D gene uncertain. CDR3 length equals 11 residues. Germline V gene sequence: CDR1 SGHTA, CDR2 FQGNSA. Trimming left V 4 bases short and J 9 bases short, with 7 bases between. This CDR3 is CASSSNGPQHF. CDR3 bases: TGTGCCAGCAGCTCAAACGGGCCCCAGCATTTT.

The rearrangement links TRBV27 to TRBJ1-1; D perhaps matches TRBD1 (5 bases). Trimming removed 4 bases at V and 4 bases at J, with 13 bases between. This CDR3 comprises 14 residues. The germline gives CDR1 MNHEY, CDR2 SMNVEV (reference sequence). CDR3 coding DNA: TGTGCCAGCAGTTACCAGGGAGTCAGCACTGAAGCTTTCTTT. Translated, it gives CASSYQGVSTEAFF.

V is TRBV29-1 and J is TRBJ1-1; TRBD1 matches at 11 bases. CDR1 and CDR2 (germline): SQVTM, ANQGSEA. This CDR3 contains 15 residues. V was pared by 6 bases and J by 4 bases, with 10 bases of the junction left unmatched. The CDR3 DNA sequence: TGCAGCGTCGCGCCGGGACAGGGGGGGAGCACTGAAGCTTTCTTT. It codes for CSVAPGQGGSTEAFF.

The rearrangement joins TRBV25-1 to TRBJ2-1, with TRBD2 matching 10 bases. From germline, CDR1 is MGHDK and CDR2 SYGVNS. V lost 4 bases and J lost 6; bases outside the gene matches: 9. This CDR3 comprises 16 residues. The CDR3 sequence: CASSADLAGVPNEQFF. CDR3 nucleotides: TGTGCCAGCAGTGCCGACCTAGCGGGGGTACCCAATGAGCAGTTCTTC.

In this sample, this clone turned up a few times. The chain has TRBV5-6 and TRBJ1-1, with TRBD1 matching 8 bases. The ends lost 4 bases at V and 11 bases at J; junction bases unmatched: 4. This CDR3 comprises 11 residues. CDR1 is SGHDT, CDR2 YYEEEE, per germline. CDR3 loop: CASSQGDRAFF. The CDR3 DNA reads TGTGCCAGCAGCCAAGGGGACAGGGCTTTCTTT. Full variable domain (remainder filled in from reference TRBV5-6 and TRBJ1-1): DAGVTQSPTHLIKTRGQQVTLRCSPKSGHDTVSWYQQALGQGPQFIFQYYEEEERQRGNFPDRFSGHQFPNYSSELNVNALLLGDSALYLCASSQGDRAFFGQGTRLTVV.

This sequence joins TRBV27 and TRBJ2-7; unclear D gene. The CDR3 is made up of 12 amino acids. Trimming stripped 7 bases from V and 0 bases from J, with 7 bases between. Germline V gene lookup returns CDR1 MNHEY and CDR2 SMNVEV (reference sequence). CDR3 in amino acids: CASKHGSYEQYF. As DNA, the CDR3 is TGTGCCAGCAAGCATGGCTCCTACGAGCAGTACTTC.

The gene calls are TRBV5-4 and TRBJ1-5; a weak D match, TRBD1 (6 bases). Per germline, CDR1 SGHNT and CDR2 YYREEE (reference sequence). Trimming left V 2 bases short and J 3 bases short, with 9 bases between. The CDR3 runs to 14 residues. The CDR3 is CASSFRTANQPQHF. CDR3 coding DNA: TGTGCCAGCAGCTTTAGGACAGCCAATCAGCCCCAGCATTTT.

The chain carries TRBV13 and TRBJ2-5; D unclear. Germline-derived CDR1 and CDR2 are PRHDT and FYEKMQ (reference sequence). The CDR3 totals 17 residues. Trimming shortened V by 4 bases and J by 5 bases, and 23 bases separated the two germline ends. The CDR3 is CASSYTPRAYPIETQYF. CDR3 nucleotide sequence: TGTGCCAGCAGCTACACCCCTAGGGCCTATCCCATCGAGACCCAGTACTTC.

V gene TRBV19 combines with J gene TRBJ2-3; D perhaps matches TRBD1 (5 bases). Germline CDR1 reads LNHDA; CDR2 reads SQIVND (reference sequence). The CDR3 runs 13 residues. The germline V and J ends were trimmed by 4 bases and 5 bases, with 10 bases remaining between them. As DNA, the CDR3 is TGTGCCAGTAGTACCGTAGGGGTAGATACGCAGTATTTT. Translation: CASSTVGVDTQYF.

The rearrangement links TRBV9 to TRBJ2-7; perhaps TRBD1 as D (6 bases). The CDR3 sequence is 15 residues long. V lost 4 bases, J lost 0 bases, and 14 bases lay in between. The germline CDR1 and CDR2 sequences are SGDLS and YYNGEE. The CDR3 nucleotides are TGTGCCAGCAGCCCTCGGGACATAGCCTCCTACGAGCAGTACTTC. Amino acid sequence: CASSPRDIASYEQYF.

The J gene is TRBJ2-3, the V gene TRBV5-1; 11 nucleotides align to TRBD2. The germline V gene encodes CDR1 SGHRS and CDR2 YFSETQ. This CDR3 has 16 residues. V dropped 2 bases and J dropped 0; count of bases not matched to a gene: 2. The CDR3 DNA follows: TGCGCCAGCAGCTTCCTAGCGGGGGGAAGCACAGATACGCAGTATTTT. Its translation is CASSFLAGGSTDTQYF.

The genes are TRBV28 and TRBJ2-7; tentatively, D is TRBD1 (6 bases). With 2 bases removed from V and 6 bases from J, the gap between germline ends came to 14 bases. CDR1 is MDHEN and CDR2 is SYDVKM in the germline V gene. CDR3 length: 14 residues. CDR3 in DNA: TGTGCCAGCAGTTTAATTTCAGGGGAGAGCGAGCAGTACTTC. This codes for CASSLISGESEQYF.

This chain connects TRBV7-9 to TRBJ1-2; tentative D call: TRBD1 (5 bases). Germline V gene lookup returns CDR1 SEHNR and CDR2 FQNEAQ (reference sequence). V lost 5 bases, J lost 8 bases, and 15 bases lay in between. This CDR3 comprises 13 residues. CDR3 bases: TGTGCCAGCAGCCGGGACGCCTCGGCGGGCTACACCTTC. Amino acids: CASSRDASAGYTF.

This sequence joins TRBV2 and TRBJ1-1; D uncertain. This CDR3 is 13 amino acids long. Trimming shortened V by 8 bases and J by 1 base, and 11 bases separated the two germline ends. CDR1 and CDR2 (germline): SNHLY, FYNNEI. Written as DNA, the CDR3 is TGTGCCAGCGTCACGATGGGGAACACTGAAGCTTTCTTT. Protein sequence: CASVTMGNTEAFF.